The 19 T cell receptor beta chains in this list originate from one sample, sequenced in a study of regulatory T cells in long-lasting Graves disease. Combining iRepertoire HTBI primers with Arm-PCR of CDR3 regions, the authors built TCR beta libraries. Using its own MiXCR run on the multiplex PCR reads, TCRdb lists one record per CDR3 protein. The profile shows 450,000 or so distinct CDR3 sequences, 22% of them singletons. Documented time point: persistent/refractory GD, antithyroid drugs over 5 years with positive TRAb. Isolated PBMC RNA provided the starting material for the TCR library. Sequences were derived from peripheral blood mononuclear cells (PBMCs), sampled when the disease was refractory, from a patient treated with antithyroid drugs. All receptors derive from a female donor with Graves disease.

This clonotype was counted between two and nine times. The chain recombines TRBV7-9 with TRBJ2-7; TRBD1 matches 7 bases. There are 16 residues in the CDR3. Germline V gene sequence: CDR1 SEHNR, CDR2 FQNEAQ (reference sequence). V was pared by 5 bases and J by 0 bases, with 10 bases of the junction left unmatched. CDR3 coding DNA: TGTGCCAGCAGCACCTGGGACAGCGGCGTCTCCTACGAGCAGTACTTC. Amino acids: CASSTWDSGVSYEQYF.

This sequence joins TRBV29-1 and TRBJ2-7; TRBD1 agrees at 8 bases. CDR3 length: 13 amino acids. Losses at the gene ends were 7 bases for V and 3 bases for J; bases not matched to a gene: 8. CDR1 and CDR2 (germline): SQVTM, ANQGSEA. The CDR3 region has the DNA TGCAGCGCCCGCGGACAGGGAAGCTACGAGCAGTACTTC. The encoded protein is CSARGQGSYEQYF.

This rearrangement joins TRBV12-5 to TRBJ2-7, with a tentative D call TRBD1 (5 bases). Per the germline V gene, CDR1 is LGHNT and CDR2 is FRNRAP. V lost 3 bases to trimming and J lost 5 bases, with 8 bases between them. This CDR3 region has 12 residues. The DNA for the CDR3 is TGTGCTAGTGGTTTCAGGGATCACGAGCAGTACTTC. This translates into CASGFRDHEQYF. The full variable domain, its missing parts supplied by reference TRBV12-5 and TRBJ2-7, is DARVTQTPRHKVTEMGQEVTMRCQPILGHNTVFWYRQTMMQGLELLAYFRNRAPLDDSGMPKDRFSAEMPDATLATLKIQPSEPRDSAVYFCASGFRDHEQYFGPGTRLTVT.

This clonotype was counted ten times or more. The chain joins TRBV20-1 to TRBJ2-7; D gene ambiguous. There are 14 residues in the CDR3. V was shortened by 3 bases and J by 6 bases, with 18 bases between the two germline ends. The V gene's germline CDR1 is DFQATT and CDR2 SNEGSKA (reference sequence). CDR3 residues: CSASGRQGSSEQYF. CDR3 DNA: TGCAGTGCTAGCGGTCGACAAGGATCATCCGAGCAGTACTTC.

A few counts support this clonotype. The chain combines TRBV29-1 with TRBJ1-2, with D unresolved. The V end lost 3 bases, the J end lost 4 bases, and 12 bases lay between the germline ends. The CDR3 has 13 amino acids. The germline V gene has CDR1 SQVTM and CDR2 ANQGSEA. The CDR3 coding sequence is TGCAGCGTTGACTGGCCCTCGGGCTATGGCTACACCTTC. Its protein is CSVDWPSGYGYTF.

A single count supports this clonotype. The chain couples TRBV5-1 to TRBJ2-7, with TRBD2 matching over 10 bases. This CDR3 region has 13 residues. V was clipped by 2 bases and J by 4 bases; unmatched bases: 0. Germline assignment: CDR1 SGHRS and CDR2 YFSETQ. The CDR3 DNA reads as TGCGCCAGCAGCTTTAGCGGGAGGTACGAGCAGTACTTC. It encodes CASSFSGRYEQYF. The entire variable domain, with the rest obtained from reference TRBV5-1 and TRBJ2-7, is as follows: KAGVTQTPRYLIKTRGQQVTLSCSPISGHRSVSWYQQTPGQGLQFLFEYFSETQRNKGNFPGRFSGRQFSNSRSEMNVSTLELGDSALYLCASSFSGRYEQYFGPGTRLTVT.

This clonotype was recorded a few times. V gene TRBV13 combines with J gene TRBJ2-3; 7 bases match TRBD2. CDR3 length: 13 amino acids. V was pared by 5 bases and J by 4 bases, with 3 bases of the junction left unmatched. Germline CDR1 and CDR2: PRHDT and FYEKMQ (reference sequence). The CDR3 coding sequence is TGTGCCAGCAGCATGGGGGGGGCAGATACGCAGTATTTT. Amino acids: CASSMGGADTQYF.

J is TRBJ1-3 and V is TRBV10-3; the match to TRBD1 covers 7 bases. Germline CDR1 reads ENHRY; CDR2 reads SYGVKD. Trimming removed 7 bases from V and 1 base from J; junction bases left unmatched: 13. This CDR3 is 17 amino acids long. In DNA, the CDR3 is TGTGCCATCAATGACCCGGGACAGTCGGAATCTGGAAACACCATATATTTT. Translation gives CAINDPGQSESGNTIYF.

There are many counts of this clonotype. The V gene is TRBV12-3 or TRBV12-4, the J gene TRBJ1-1, with D unresolved. Trimming removed 4 bases at V and 1 base at J, with 7 bases between. The CDR3 spans 13 residues. The CDR3 region has the DNA TGTGCCAGCAGTTCTGAGACGAACACTGAAGCTTTCTTT. It yields the protein CASSSETNTEAFF.

This clonotype was counted only a few times. V gene TRBV19 combines with J gene TRBJ1-1; D is ambiguous. Germline CDR1 LNHDA, CDR2 SQIVND (reference sequence). CDR3 length: 17 residues. V lost 3 bases to trimming and J lost 1 base, with 18 bases between them. The CDR3 DNA sequence: TGTGCCAGTAGTATTGGAAGAGGCGAGGGCAGGAACACTGAAGCTTTCTTT. Its translation is CASSIGRGEGRNTEAFF.

This clonotype was picked up many times. The chain employs TRBV29-1 and TRBJ2-7; 8 bases align to TRBD1. This CDR3 comprises 15 residues. Germline lookup yields CDR1 SQVTM and CDR2 ANQGSEA. V trimming: 3 bases; J trimming: 3 bases; junction bases outside the gene matches: 10. The CDR3 loop reads CSVETGDLSNYEQYF. The DNA for the CDR3 is TGCAGCGTTGAGACAGGGGACCTGTCGAACTACGAGCAGTACTTC.

Points on this clonotype: With a much larger clone just one base away, this may be a read error. Here the CDR3 reads CASRQRIWGATQETQYF. The CDR3 coding sequence is TGTGCCAGCAGACAAAGAATATGGGGGGCCACCCAAGAGACCCAGTACTTC. This chain uses TRBV6-2 or TRBV6-3 with TRBJ2-5, with D tentatively TRBD1 or TRBD2 (6 bases each). V was pared by 6 bases and J by 1 base, with 21 bases between. Germline V gene data show CDR1 as MNHEY and CDR2 as SVGEGT. CDR3 length: 17 amino acids.

The chain joins TRBV2 to TRBJ2-3; 11 positions agree with TRBD2. The germline gives CDR1 SNHLY, CDR2 FYNNEI. This CDR3 has 15 residues. J gave up 4 bases and V 6 bases, and 6 bases lay outside the gene matches. Here the CDR3 reads CASRSTSGSSDTQYF. DNA for the CDR3: TGTGCCAGCAGATCTACTAGCGGGAGCTCAGATACGCAGTATTTT.

Ten or more counts support this clonotype. The J gene is TRBJ2-4, the V gene TRBV15; possible D gene TRBD2, 6 bases. V gave up 6 bases and J gave up 6 bases, with 12 bases separating them. This CDR3 comprises 13 residues. Germline CDR1 is LNHNV and CDR2 is YYDKDF (reference sequence). The CDR3, as DNA: TGTGCCACCAGGGCCCGGGGGAGAAACATTCAGTACTTC. It translates to CATRARGRNIQYF.

This clonotype was picked up many times. The genes are TRBV5-1 and TRBJ2-2; perhaps TRBD1 as D (6 bases). This CDR3 spans 15 amino acids. CDR1 is SGHRS and CDR2 is YFSETQ in the germline V gene. V was pared by 4 bases and J by 3 bases, with 13 bases between. CDR3 loop: CASSRDRTYTGELFF. CDR3 DNA sequence: TGCGCCAGCAGCCGTGACAGGACATACACCGGGGAGCTGTTTTTT.

In its sample, this clonotype was seen many times. The chain couples TRBV28 to TRBJ1-2, with TRBD1 as a possible D gene (5 bases). The V and J ends lost 6 bases and 8 bases respectively, with 22 bases between them. Germline values: CDR1 MDHEN, CDR2 SYDVKM. The CDR3 is 15 residues long. CDR3 nucleotides: TGTGCCAGCAGCCCCCTTGGGACGTCAGGCAGCGGCTACACCTTC. Amino acid sequence: CASSPLGTSGSGYTF.

J is TRBJ1-4 and V is TRBV3-1; D is ambiguous. The CDR3 totals 13 residues. Trimming removed 1 base from V and 7 bases from J, with 7 bases in between. Germline V lookup: CDR1 LGHDT, CDR2 YNNKEL (reference sequence). The CDR3: CASSQGVGEKLFF. The CDR3 region has the DNA TGTGCCAGCAGCCAAGGAGTAGGTGAAAAACTGTTTTTT.

A remark on this clonotype: A much larger clone differs by one base, so this may be a read error. V is TRBV20-1 and J is TRBJ2-1, with 11 nucleotides matching TRBD2. The V gene end was trimmed by 6 bases and the J gene end by 11 bases; junction bases not matched to a gene: 15. The CDR3 contains 15 residues. Germline V gene lookup returns CDR1 DFQATT and CDR2 SNEGSKA (reference sequence). The CDR3 coding sequence is TGCAGTGCCAATACGGGACTAGCGGTAAGGGATAAGCAGTTCTTC. Protein: CSANTGLAVRDKQFF.

The CDR3 loop reads CASSVMTGSGYTF. In DNA form, the CDR3 reads TGTGCCAGCAGTGTAATGACAGGGTCTGGCTACACCTTC. The chain joins TRBV25-1 to TRBJ1-2; 7 nucleotides agree with TRBD1. V dropped 4 bases and J dropped 7; count of bases not matched to a gene: 6. CDR1 is MGHDK and CDR2 is SYGVNS in the germline V gene. CDR3 length: 13 residues.